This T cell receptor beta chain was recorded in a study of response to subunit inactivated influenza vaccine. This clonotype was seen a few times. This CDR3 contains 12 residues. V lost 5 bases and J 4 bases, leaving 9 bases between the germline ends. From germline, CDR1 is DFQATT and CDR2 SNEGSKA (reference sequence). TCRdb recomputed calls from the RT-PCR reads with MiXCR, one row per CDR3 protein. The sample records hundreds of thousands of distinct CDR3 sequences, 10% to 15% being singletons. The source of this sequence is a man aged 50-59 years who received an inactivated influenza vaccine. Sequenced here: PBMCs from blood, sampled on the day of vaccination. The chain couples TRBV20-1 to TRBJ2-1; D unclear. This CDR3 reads CSAEWGYNEQFF. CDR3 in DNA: TGCAGTGCTGAGTGGGGTTACAATGAGCAGTTCTTC.